This is a list of T cell receptor beta chains from one sample in a study of regulatory T cells in long-lasting Graves disease. TCRdb called the multiplex PCR reads again in MiXCR, with one record for every CDR3 protein. Altogether about 210,000 distinct CDR3 sequences are present, roughly a fifth being singletons, with the ten largest covering 12%. The sample was also reused in another study, on T cells in Graves' hyperthyroidism and ophthalmopathy.

The input for sequencing was peripheral blood mononuclear cells (PBMCs), taken at new diagnosis, from a patient treated with antithyroid drugs. The receptors here all came from a woman aged 25 to 39 with Graves disease. The CDR3 runs from the conserved cysteine through the conserved F or W. D genes are given only for firm matches. Clone size, where shown, is once, few, many, or a class for clones that have expanded.

many NA TRBJ2-1 TRBV12-3/TRBV12-4 TGTGCCAGCAGTATCGGACTCGACTCCTTCTCCTACAATGAGCAGTTCTTC CASSIGLDSFSYNEQFF
many NA TRBJ1-2 TRBV9 TGTGCCAGCAGCGTAGGAGGAAAGGGGACACGTAACTATGGCTACACCTTC CASSVGGKGTRNYGYTF
many TRBD1 TRBJ1-5 TRBV20-1 TGCAGTGCTAGAGGCTGGGCTTTCTGGGACAGGGTCAATAGCAATCAGCCCCAGCATTTT CSARGWAFWDRVNSNQPQHF
many NA TRBJ1-6 TRBV27 TGTGCCAGCAGTTACAAGGGGGGCGGCGATTCACCCCTCCACTTT CASSYKGGGDSPLHF
many TRBD1 TRBJ2-7 TRBV16 TGTGCCAGCAGCCAATCGTTGACAGGGCTGACCGGCGAGCAGTACTTC CASSQSLTGLTGEQYF
NA NA TRBJ1-3 TRBV14 TGTGCCAGCAGCCAAGGAAGGGGATCAGGCCGACCCTCTGGAAACACCATATATTTT CASSQGRGSGRPSGNTIYF
few TRBD1 TRBJ2-5 TRBV12-3/TRBV12-4 TGTGCCAGCAGCCCAGTCGGGACAGGGGAGACCCAGTACTTC CASSPVGTGETQYF
many TRBD2 TRBJ2-1 TRBV12-3/TRBV12-4 TGTGCCAGCATCAATAGCGGGGCCTACAATGAGCAGTTCTTC CASINSGAYNEQFF
many TRBD2 TRBJ2-3 TRBV7-9 TGTGCCAGCAGCCGCGTCGTCGCGGGAGGGCCAAATACGCAGTATTTT CASSRVVAGGPNTQYF
NA NA TRBJ2-2 TRBV27 TGTGCCAGCAAACAGGCGCCGAACACCGGGGAGCTGTTTTTT CASKQAPNTGELFF
NA NA TRBJ2-1 TRBV7-9 TGTGCCAGCGACGGGGGGCGGACCTGGTACAATGAGCAGTTCTTC CASDGGRTWYNEQFF
many NA TRBJ2-7 TRBV12-3/TRBV12-4 TGTGCCAGCAGTTTTGGGGGGATCGAGCAGTACTTC CASSFGGIEQYF
NA TRBD2 TRBJ2-3 TRBV12-3/TRBV12-4 TGTGCCAGCAGTTTAATTAGCGGGGGGGCGCAGACAGATACGCAGTATTTT CASSLISGGAQTDTQYF
many NA TRBJ1-2 TRBV4-1 TGCGCCAGCAGCCAAGATCAGGTCTCTTTTTCTAACTATGGCTACACCTTC CASSQDQVSFSNYGYTF
NA TRBD2 TRBJ2-1 TRBV11-2 TGTGCCAGCAAGCTTGGATTACTAGCGGGAGGGCCAAAGGTAGGGGAGCAGTTCTTC CASKLGLLAGGPKVGEQFF
many NA TRBJ2-1 TRBV6-1 TGTGCCAGCAGGTTACATAGGTCAGGGGTCGGCAATGAGCAGTTCTTC CASRLHRSGVGNEQFF
NA NA TRBJ2-2 TRBV11-2 TGTGCCAGCAGGGGGTACCCGACCGGGGAGCTGTTTTTT CASRGYPTGELFF
many TRBD2 TRBJ2-7 TRBV20-1 TGCAGTGCTAGGCTAGCGGGAGGAGCAAGGTACGAGCAGTACTTC CSARLAGGARYEQYF
many TRBD1 TRBJ2-7 TRBV20-1 TGCAGTGCGCAAACCGGGACAGGGACCTCCTACGAGCAGTACTTC CSAQTGTGTSYEQYF
few TRBD2 TRBJ2-7 TRBV12-3/TRBV12-4 TGTGCCAGCAGTACTAGCGGGAGGGGGAGCGAGCAGTACTTC CASSTSGRGSEQYF
many NA TRBJ2-2 TRBV10-1 TGCGCCAGCACCAACGGGCCCAGGGGTACCCCCGGGGAGCTGTTTTTT CASTNGPRGTPGELFF
NA TRBD2 TRBJ2-2 TRBV11-3 TGTGCCTTAAACCTAGCGGGAGTTAACACCGGGGAGCTGTTTTTT CALNLAGVNTGELFF
many NA TRBJ2-7 TRBV13 TGTGCCAGCAGCGGGGGACCCTCGGAGCAGTACTTC CASSGGPSEQYF
many NA TRBJ2-7 TRBV27 TGTGCCAGCAGTTTTCAGGGGGGTTCCTACGAGCAGTACTTC CASSFQGGSYEQYF
many NA TRBJ1-5 TRBV5-1 TGCGCCAGCAGCTCGCAGGGGCTACATCAGCCCCAGCATTTT CASSSQGLHQPQHF
NA NA TRBJ2-2 TRBV4-2 TGTGCCAGCAGCCAAGAAGCCAGGCAGTTGGACACCGGGGAGCTGTTTTTT CASSQEARQLDTGELFF
many TRBD1 TRBJ1-1 TRBV18 TGTGCCAGCTCGTCCGAATACCGGGACAGGGGGCGCCGGACTGAAGCTTTCTTT CASSSEYRDRGRRTEAFF
NA TRBD1 TRBJ2-5 TRBV5-4 TGTGCCAGCAGCATGGGACAGTGGGAGACCCAGTACTTC CASSMGQWETQYF
many NA TRBJ1-5 TRBV18 TGTGCCAGCTCACCACCAACAGACAATCAGCCCCAGCATTTT CASSPPTDNQPQHF
NA NA TRBJ2-7 TRBV20-1 TGCAGTGCCCCAGACGGCTTTCCAAACTCCTACGAGCAGTACTTC CSAPDGFPNSYEQYF
many NA TRBJ1-4 TRBV9 TGTGCCAGCAGCCTGACAGCAACTAATGAAAAACTGTTTTTT CASSLTATNEKLFF
once TRBD2 TRBJ2-1 TRBV2 TGTGCCAGCAGACTTAAAGCGGGAGCTACCTACAATGAGCAGTTCTTC CASRLKAGATYNEQFF
many NA TRBJ1-1 TRBV20-1 TGCAGTGCGAAGGGACCGTCGAACACTGAAGCTTTCTTT CSAKGPSNTEAFF
many NA TRBJ1-5 TRBV10-3 TGTGCCATCAGTCCAGGGTTCGGGCAGCCCCAGCATTTT CAISPGFGQPQHF
few NA TRBJ1-2 TRBV29-1 TGCAGCGTTGGAGAACCCGGACCCCTCTATGGCTACACCTTC CSVGEPGPLYGYTF
few TRBD2 TRBJ2-1 TRBV6-1 TGTGCCAGCAGAACGTACGGACTAGCGGACAATGAGCAGTTCTTC CASRTYGLADNEQFF
NA NA TRBJ2-2 TRBV20-1 TGCAGTGCTAGACCCCGGGGCAGTGATGGGGAGCTGTTTTTT CSARPRGSDGELFF
many TRBD1 TRBJ1-4 TRBV4-1 TGCGCCAGCAGCCAAGATAGTTTTTCGGGGACAGGGTTTGAAAAACTGTTTTTT CASSQDSFSGTGFEKLFF
many TRBD1 TRBJ1-1 TRBV2 TGTGCCAGCAGGGGACAGGTGATCGAAGCTTTCTTT CASRGQVIEAFF
many NA TRBJ2-1 TRBV20-1 TGCAGTGCTAGATCAGGGGGCGCCGGCGGGAGGTGGGGCAATGAGCAGTTCTTC CSARSGGAGGRWGNEQFF